Listed below are T cell receptor beta chains from one sample, sequenced in a study of blood T cell repertoires in COVID-19. The protocol was immunoSEQ multiplex PCR, while the TCRdb copy is restricted to in-frame clones and leaves out a portion. The profile shows 250,000 or so clones, about 89% of them singletons. Sequencing input: peripheral blood. These receptors were taken from a woman aged 40 to 55 who had recovered from COVID-19. Both conserved end residues are trimmed from each CDR3.

v_call: TRBV5-1
cdr3_aa: ASSLGTSGHEQF

v_call: TRBV9
cdr3_aa: ASSDGDREETQY

v_call: TRBV7-8
cdr3_aa: ASSLASDGANYGYT

v_call: TRBV27
cdr3_aa: ASSLWGQGDTEAF

v_call: TRBV13
cdr3_aa: ASSLERLAGGPTKNIQY

v_call: TRBV27
cdr3_aa: ASSSRLAGGPDTQY

v_call: TRBV27
cdr3_aa: ASSLSATGGEQY

v_call: TRBV6-5
cdr3_aa: ASSYGAGPSYEQY

v_call: TRBV6-2/TRBV6-3
cdr3_aa: ASSYRTGGYQGPLPQH

v_call: TRBV27
cdr3_aa: ASSLRLIQREGLESYNEQF

v_call: TRBV27
cdr3_aa: ASRSGTSGSNEQF

v_call: TRBV28
cdr3_aa: ASSSPGTGVNSPLH

v_call: TRBV3-1/TRBV3-2
cdr3_aa: ASSQVAGTEAF

v_call: TRBV27
cdr3_aa: ASSPLGTGYYEQY

v_call: TRBV3-1/TRBV3-2
cdr3_aa: ASSIQGAGETQY

v_call: TRBV10-3
cdr3_aa: AITSYNEQF

v_call: TRBV6-5
cdr3_aa: ASFRTSGGAYEQY

v_call: TRBV6-6
cdr3_aa: ASSYSDRPNYGYT

v_call: TRBV5-6
cdr3_aa: ASSFADNYGYT

v_call: TRBV6-5
cdr3_aa: ASSPRRLFTYEQY

v_call: TRBV7-8
cdr3_aa: ASSLRAGSTDTQY

v_call: TRBV11-3
cdr3_aa: ASSRLADDSYEQY

v_call: TRBV13
cdr3_aa: ASSSLGVYTEAF

v_call: TRBV4-2
cdr3_aa: ASSQGQGANYGYT

v_call: TRBV30
cdr3_aa: AWSVRLQGTTDSNQPQH

v_call: TRBV20-1
cdr3_aa: SASAPGTAQDPNNSPLH

v_call: TRBV9
cdr3_aa: ASSATVNTEAF

v_call: TRBV5-5
cdr3_aa: ASSRTSGVETQY

v_call: TRBV30
cdr3_aa: AWSVLAGGLEQF

v_call: TRBV30
cdr3_aa: AWSVKGAGNEKLF

v_call: TRBV30
cdr3_aa: AWRGQDYGYT

v_call: TRBV9
cdr3_aa: ASSDRKGTSGRAQETQY

v_call: TRBV18
cdr3_aa: ASSPNRGAETQY

v_call: TRBV4-1
cdr3_aa: ASSQTGAPLH

v_call: TRBV7-2
cdr3_aa: ASSLSVGSSGNTIY

v_call: TRBV19
cdr3_aa: ASSITMQETQY

v_call: TRBV24-1
cdr3_aa: ATSDAGGTNEQF

v_call: TRBV30
cdr3_aa: AWRETGKGNEKLF

v_call: TRBV14
cdr3_aa: ASSHRTSSGNTIY

v_call: TRBV3-1/TRBV3-2
cdr3_aa: ASSQNLGQGAEAF

v_call: TRBV19
cdr3_aa: ASSITFRGRDTQY

v_call: TRBV19
cdr3_aa: ASSPSEGAGEQY

v_call: TRBV7-2
cdr3_aa: ASSPWEGTYGYT

v_call: TRBV10-3
cdr3_aa: AISERGLATDTQY